This T cell receptor (beta chain) was recorded in a study of vaccination effects on CD4 cells after COVID-19. Study-wide points: Substantial clonal contraction characterized both infection- and vaccine-induced clones late after vaccination. Healthy vaccinees' vaccine-induced clones included only 1 of 255 cross-reacting with common cold coronaviruses.

Using immunoSEQ multiplex PCR, the repertoire was profiled, and TCRdb retains in-frame clones only, with some absent. The repertoire includes about 71,000 clones, approximately 80% of them detected once, and 9% to 15% sits in the top ten. The V end was cut by 4 bases, the J end by 0 bases, with 7 bases between. This CDR3 has 15 residues. Germline assignment: CDR1 LNHNV and CDR2 YYDKDF (reference sequence). This clone was observed once. Its specificity is unknown. Antigen-specific CD4+ T cells were expanded with viral peptide pools in the ViraFEST assay before sequencing. Scientists isolated CD4+ T cells after an approximately ten-day culture period ended. Vaccinees lacked prior SARS-CoV-2 infection and tested negative for nucleocapsid antibodies. Researchers reported culturing more than 1.5 million PBMC in each well, adding about 9.5 IU/ml IL-2 and around 9.1 ug/ml peptides. Both day 3 and day 7 saw half the medium replaced with IL-2 medium.

Sequences were derived from CD4+ T cells from PBMCs cultured with SARS-CoV-2 spike peptides, sampled before COVID-19 vaccination. The chain couples TRBV15 to TRBJ1-6; D remains unclear. This clonotype was sampled from a human donor who received a COVID-19 vaccine. The CDR3 spells CATSTRSSYNSPLHF. CDR3 in DNA: TGTGCCACCAGCACCCGTAGCTCCTATAATTCACCCCTCCACTTT.